These 12 T cell receptor beta chains were sequenced from one sample in a study of cytomegalovirus exposure and HLA in healthy donors (dated by TCRdb to 2017 to 2019). The library was produced with the immunoSEQ multiplex PCR assay. A mixture of 60 forward primers for TCR Vbeta segments and 13 reverse primers for TCR Jbeta segments was used in the multiplex PCR. Drawn from immuneACCESS, this table holds only the in-frame rearrangements with V and J called that TCRdb kept. Clones are partly lost; checked studies trace under half to an unresolved V gene and leave the rest unexplained. The sample table holds about 180,000 clones, of which approximately 72% were seen once. Less than 2.5% of the sample is held by the ten biggest clonotypes. Sample: PBMCs. Receptors were obtained from a human donor in good health.

The V call is TRBV4-3, the J call TRBJ2-1; 8 bases fit TRBD2. The germline gives CDR1 LGHNA, CDR2 YSLEER. Trimming cost V 0 bases and J 7 bases; bases outside gene matches: 8. This CDR3 has 16 residues. The CDR3 region has the DNA TGCGCCAGCAGCCAAGATGCCTCGGGGGGGCAGAATGAGCAGTTCTTC. Translating gives CASSQDASGGQNEQFF.

The gene calls are TRBV7-8 and TRBJ1-2; tentative D call: TRBD1 (5 bases). The CDR3 contains 14 residues. Germline V gene lookup returns CDR1 SGHVS and CDR2 FQNEAQ. The germline V and J ends were trimmed by 5 bases and 2 bases, with 12 bases remaining between them. CDR3: CASSQRDFNYGYTF. The CDR3 nucleotides are TGTGCCAGCAGCCAAAGGGACTTCAACTATGGCTACACCTTC. The full variable domain, with the rest looked up from reference TRBV7-8 and TRBJ1-2, is GAGVSQSPRYKVAKRGQDVALRCDPISGHVSLFWYQQALGQGPEFLTYFQNEAQLDKSGLPSDRFFAERPEGSVSTLKIQRTQQEDSAVYLCASSQRDFNYGYTFGSGTRLTVV.

The chain carries TRBV4-1 and TRBJ1-4, with D possibly TRBD1 on 5 matching bases. Trimming pared 3 bases from V and 5 bases from J, leaving 13 bases between. The CDR3 length is 15 residues. Germline V CDR1 and CDR2: MGHRA, YSYEKL. The CDR3, as DNA: TGCGCCAGCAGCCACGTTGGGACTGCCAATGAAAAACTGTTTTTT. This codes for CASSHVGTANEKLFF.

This chain links TRBV7-3 with TRBJ2-5; unclear D gene. This CDR3 region has 13 residues. Germline CDR1 SGHTA, CDR2 FQGTGA. Trimming pared 5 bases from V and 5 bases from J, leaving 12 bases between. CDR3 loop: CASSRGEKETQYF. In DNA form, the CDR3 reads TGTGCCAGCAGCCGCGGAGAGAAGGAGACCCAGTACTTC.

As DNA, the CDR3 is TGTGCCAGTAGTGTCACCACGGACAATCGCTCACCCCTCCACTTT. Protein product: CASSVTTDNRSPLHF. The chain recombines TRBV19 with TRBJ1-6, with D possibly matching TRBD1 (5 bases). V lost 5 bases, J lost 10 bases, and 18 bases lay in between. The germline V gene encodes CDR1 LNHDA and CDR2 SQIVND (reference sequence). The CDR3 loop spans 15 amino acids.

A remark on this clone: The junction departs from germline at one end; a sequencing error may be responsible. The gene calls are TRBV6-1 and TRBJ2-5; 8 bases align to TRBD2. The germline V gene encodes CDR1 MNHNS and CDR2 SASEGT. The CDR3 contains 17 residues. The CDR3 sequence is CVSSDIQGGGLQETQYF. CDR3 nucleotide sequence: TGTGTCAGCAGTGATATCCAAGGCGGGGGGCTCCAAGAGACCCAGTACTTC.

CDR3 nucleotides: TGTGCCAGCAGCCAAGTATCGCAGGCGAACACCGGGGAGCTGTTTTTT. As protein: CASSQVSQANTGELFF. The chain joins TRBV4-2 to TRBJ2-2, with D hard to call. The germline CDR1 and CDR2 sequences are LGHNA and YNFKEQ. Trimming took 1 base from V and 0 from J, leaving 9 bases between them. This CDR3 is 16 amino acids long.

This chain uses TRBV7-9 with TRBJ2-3; TRBD1 matches at 9 bases. CDR3 length: 16 amino acids. Looked up from germline, CDR1 is SEHNR and CDR2 is FQNEAQ (reference sequence). V gave up 2 bases and J gave up 1 base; unmatched junction bases: 4. DNA of the CDR3: TGTGCCAGCAGCTTACCGAGGACAGGGGGCACAGATACGCAGTATTTT. It translates to CASSLPRTGGTDTQYF. The full variable domain, its missing parts supplied by reference TRBV7-9 and TRBJ2-3, is DTGVSQNPRHKITKRGQNVTFRCDPISEHNRLYWYRQTLGQGPEFLTYFQNEAQLEKSRLLSDRFSAERPKGSFSTLEIQRTEQGDSAMYLCASSLPRTGGTDTQYFGPGTRLTVL.

The chain links TRBV9 to TRBJ1-3, with a tentative D call TRBD1 (6 bases). The CDR3 has 16 residues. V gave up 4 bases and J gave up 4 bases, with 18 bases separating them. From germline, CDR1 is SGDLS and CDR2 YYNGEE. DNA for the CDR3: TGTGCCAGCAGCCGACAACCGACAGGAGCGGGAAACACCATATATTTT. It translates to CASSRQPTGAGNTIYF.

The chain couples TRBV19 to TRBJ2-7, with TRBD1 matching 9 bases. Germline loops: CDR1 LNHDA, CDR2 SQIVND (reference sequence). The CDR3 consists of 15 residues. Trimming at V came to 1 base and at J to 6 bases, leaving 7 bases not matched to a gene. For the CDR3, the DNA is TGTGCCAGTAGTATAGGTTGGGGGACAGGGTGCGAGCAGTACTTC. Translated: CASSIGWGTGCEQYF.

On this clone: The junction shows a germline mismatch at one end, possibly a read error. The V call is TRBV11-2, the J call TRBJ1-2; TRBD1 might be the D (6 bases). The CDR3 is 15 amino acids. Germline-derived CDR1 and CDR2 are SGHAT and FQNNGV. The CDR3 region is CASTLDSGHIYGYTF. As DNA, the CDR3 is TGTGCCAGCACCTTAGATTCGGGACATATCTATGGCTACACCTTC.

The count of this clone is one. The rearrangement joins TRBV5-4 to TRBJ1-2; D perhaps matches TRBD1 (6 bases). V lost 0 bases and J 4 bases, leaving 13 bases between the germline ends. Germline V gene data show CDR1 as SGHNT and CDR2 as YYREEE (reference sequence). This CDR3 comprises 15 residues. CDR3 residues: CASSLDRVVSYGYTF. The CDR3 region has the DNA TGTGCCAGCAGCTTGGACAGGGTGGTATCCTATGGCTACACCTTC.